One and the same sample provided the 22 T cell receptor beta chains below, sequenced in a study of blood T cell repertoires in COVID-19. Method: immunoSEQ multiplex PCR; TCRdb's copy keeps in-frame clones and lacks some. Here the sample spans about 190,000 clones, approximately 90% being singletons. The sample taken for sequencing was peripheral blood. The source of these receptors is a man between 40 and 49 years old with active or convalescent COVID-19.

This clone was picked up a small number of times. V is TRBV15 and J is TRBJ1-5, with 8 bases matching TRBD1. V trimming: 0 bases; J trimming: 2 bases; junction bases outside the gene matches: 3. This CDR3 has 16 residues. The germline V gene encodes CDR1 LNHNV and CDR2 YYDKDF (reference sequence). Here the CDR3 reads CATSRETGARNQPQHF. CDR3 nucleotide sequence: TGTGCCACCAGCAGAGAGACAGGGGCTCGCAATCAGCCCCAGCATTTT.

The chain employs TRBV5-6 and TRBJ2-3, with unresolved D. This CDR3 has 14 amino acids. The V end lost 2 bases, the J end lost 0 bases, and 7 bases lay between the germline ends. Per the germline V gene, CDR1 is SGHDT and CDR2 is YYEEEE. This CDR3 reads CASSFRVSTDTQYF. The CDR3 DNA reads TGTGCCAGCAGCTTCCGGGTTAGCACAGATACGCAGTATTTT.

The rearrangement links TRBV2 to TRBJ2-7; 7 nucleotides align to TRBD1. The V gene's germline CDR1 is SNHLY and CDR2 FYNNEI. The CDR3 runs to 14 residues. Trimming removed 11 bases from V and 0 bases from J; junction bases left unmatched: 10. CDR3 DNA: TGTGCCTCTCAGGGACAGATCGACTCCTACGAGCAGTACTTC. This sequence encodes CASQGQIDSYEQYF.

The gene calls are TRBV6-5 and TRBJ2-2; 8 nucleotides agree with TRBD1. Unmatched junction bases numbered 4, after V lost 8 bases and J lost 2 bases. Germline V gene sequence: CDR1 MNHEY, CDR2 SVGAGI. The CDR3 sequence is 14 residues long. The chain's CDR3 is CASFDRGNTGELFF. DNA of the CDR3: TGTGCCAGCTTCGACAGGGGAAACACCGGGGAGCTGTTTTTT.

The chain joins TRBV6-1 to TRBJ1-2; D is unclear. Trimming removed 3 bases from V and 5 bases from J, with 10 bases in between. The CDR3 is 13 residues long. Per the germline V gene, CDR1 is MNHNS and CDR2 is SASEGT. CDR3 bases: TGTGCCAGCAGTGACAGATATACATATGGCTACACCTTC. It specifies CASSDRYTYGYTF.

The chain carries TRBV15 and TRBJ1-1, with 9 bases matching TRBD1. After removal of 4 bases from V and 0 bases from J, the junction contained 6 bases not matched to a gene. Germline CDR1 LNHNV, CDR2 YYDKDF (reference sequence). The CDR3 totals 16 residues. CDR3 sequence: CATSTWGQGLNTEAFF. In nucleotides, the CDR3 is TGTGCCACCAGCACTTGGGGACAGGGACTGAACACTGAAGCTTTCTTT.

V is TRBV2 and J is TRBJ1-6, with TRBD1 matching 7 bases. Per the germline V gene, CDR1 is SNHLY and CDR2 is FYNNEI. J gave up 5 bases and V 5 bases, and 9 bases lay outside the gene matches. The CDR3 sequence is 16 residues long. This chain's CDR3 is CASSPATGMNNSPLHF. The CDR3 bases are TGTGCCAGCAGTCCCGCGACAGGGATGAATAATTCACCCCTCCACTTT.

To note about this clone: This sample also contains other DNA sequences that code for the same CDR3. The chain joins TRBV9 to TRBJ1-3, with D unresolved. Looked up from germline, CDR1 is SGDLS and CDR2 is YYNGEE. CDR3 length: 12 residues. The V and J ends lost 4 bases and 1 base respectively, with 3 bases between them. The CDR3 sequence is CASSPSGNTIYF. CDR3 DNA: TGTGCCAGCAGCCCTTCTGGAAACACCATATATTTT.

V gene TRBV5-8 combines with J gene TRBJ2-5, with D possibly matching TRBD2 (5 bases). CDR1 is SGHTS, CDR2 YDEGEE, per germline. V lost 3 bases and J 1 base, leaving 16 bases between the germline ends. CDR3 size: 16 residues. The CDR3 reads CASSSLLQRFQETQYF. CDR3 coding DNA: TGTGCCAGCAGCTCCCTACTACAGCGGTTCCAAGAGACCCAGTACTTC.

The rearrangement joins TRBV3-1 (or the pseudogene TRBV3-2) to TRBJ2-5; D may be TRBD1 (6 bases). The germline CDR1 and CDR2 sequences are LGHDT and YNNKEL (reference sequence). V dropped 2 bases and J dropped 3 bases, with 13 bases sitting between them. CDR3 length: 15 amino acids. CDR3 coding DNA: TGTGCCAGCAGCCAAAATCCGGGACAAAAAGAGACCCAGTACTTC. Protein: CASSQNPGQKETQYF.

This chain uses TRBV4-2 with TRBJ2-3, with D perhaps TRBD1 (5 bases). The CDR3 is 15 residues long. CDR1 is LGHNA, CDR2 YNFKEQ, per germline. V lost 0 bases, J lost 3 bases, and 10 bases lay in between. In DNA, the CDR3 is TGTGCCAGCAGCCAAGAGTCGCGACAGACAGATACGCAGTATTTT. It codes for CASSQESRQTDTQYF.

This clone has a single count. The rearrangement joins TRBV18 to TRBJ1-2, with 9 bases matching TRBD1. The V segment lost 0 bases and the J segment 0 bases; nucleotides outside the gene matches: 8. CDR3 size: 18 residues. The germline CDR1 and CDR2 sequences are KGHSH and LQKENI. CDR3 loop: CASSPPRQGVISNYGYTF. DNA for the CDR3: TGTGCCAGCTCACCACCCCGACAGGGGGTAATCTCTAACTATGGCTACACCTTC.

The rearrangement uses TRBV6-6 and TRBJ1-2; the D gene is possibly TRBD1 (5 bases). The CDR3 is 11 residues long. Germline values: CDR1 MNHNY, CDR2 SVGAGI (reference sequence). The ends were cut back, 6 bases at V and 7 bases at J, with 9 bases in the middle. CDR3 protein: CASSPQGGYTF. The CDR3, as DNA: TGTGCCAGCAGCCCCCAGGGTGGCTACACCTTC.

The chain is built from TRBV18 and TRBJ2-7; D is possibly TRBD1 (5 bases). CDR1 and CDR2 (germline): KGHSH, LQKENI. The CDR3 runs to 13 residues. The ends were cut back, 3 bases at V and 9 bases at J, with 15 bases in the middle. CDR3 sequence: CASSPHDGAPQYF. Written as DNA, the CDR3 is TGTGCCAGCTCACCCCACGATGGGGCGCCGCAGTACTTC.

This chain connects TRBV3-1 (or the pseudogene TRBV3-2) to TRBJ2-7; weak D call: TRBD1 (5 bases). The CDR3 has 14 amino acids. Germline loops: CDR1 LGHDT, CDR2 YNNKEL (reference sequence). Trimming took off 2 bases at V and 3 bases at J, with 11 bases between the two ends. The CDR3 is CASSQHSRDYEQYF. CDR3 coding DNA: TGTGCCAGCAGCCAACACTCCAGGGACTACGAGCAGTACTTC.

The V call is TRBV2, the J call TRBJ1-4, with TRBD1 as a possible D gene (5 bases). Germline assignment: CDR1 SNHLY and CDR2 FYNNEI. Trimming took 6 bases from V and 2 from J, leaving 10 bases between them. CDR3 length: 14 residues. CDR3 in amino acids: CASRGPVTNEKLFF. CDR3 coding DNA: TGTGCCAGCAGGGGGCCGGTTACTAATGAAAAACTGTTTTTT.

J is TRBJ1-6 and V is TRBV3-1 (or the pseudogene TRBV3-2), with 7 bases lining up with TRBD1. The trim removed 1 base at V and 7 bases at J, leaving 7 bases unmatched. The CDR3 consists of 16 residues. Looked up from germline, CDR1 is LGHDT and CDR2 is YNNKEL (reference sequence). The CDR3 sequence: CASSQVGGQNNSPLHF. CDR3 nucleotide sequence: TGTGCCAGCAGCCAAGTAGGGGGACAGAACAATTCACCCCTCCACTTT.

The chain has TRBV5-1 and TRBJ1-1; no firm D call. The CDR3 runs to 13 residues. CDR1 and CDR2 (germline): SGHRS, YFSETQ. Trimming removed 4 bases from V and 4 bases from J, with 11 bases in between. CDR3 region: CASSPGSVTEAFF. In DNA form, the CDR3 reads TGCGCCAGCAGCCCGGGGTCGGTCACTGAAGCTTTCTTT. The whole variable domain, remainder taken from reference TRBV5-1 and TRBJ1-1, is KAGVTQTPRYLIKTRGQQVTLSCSPISGHRSVSWYQQTPGQGLQFLFEYFSETQRNKGNFPGRFSGRQFSNSRSEMNVSTLELGDSALYLCASSPGSVTEAFFGQGTRLTVV.

This chain connects TRBV4-1 to TRBJ2-1; D might be TRBD2 (6 bases). This CDR3 has 16 amino acids. V was trimmed by 0 bases and J by 5 bases, leaving 14 bases between them. The germline V gene has CDR1 MGHRA and CDR2 YSYEKL. CDR3 residues: CASSQDFGGKHNEQFF. CDR3 in DNA: TGCGCCAGCAGCCAAGATTTTGGGGGGAAACACAATGAGCAGTTCTTC.

This clone was observed a few times. The chain recombines TRBV3-1 (or the pseudogene TRBV3-2) with TRBJ1-2, with D tentatively TRBD1 (5 bases). The CDR3 contains 16 residues. Trimming shortened V by 2 bases and J by 0 bases, and 13 bases separated the two germline ends. Germline values: CDR1 LGHDT, CDR2 YNNKEL (reference sequence). For the CDR3, the DNA is TGTGCCAGCAGCCAATTTGCAGGGAACCCTAACTATGGCTACACCTTC. It is translated as CASSQFAGNPNYGYTF.

This chain joins TRBV19 and TRBJ1-2; unclear D gene. CDR1 and CDR2 (germline): LNHDA, SQIVND (reference sequence). V was trimmed by 5 bases and J by 7 bases, leaving 17 bases between them. CDR3 size: 14 residues. The CDR3 DNA sequence: TGTGCCAGTAGTCCCACCCCTAGTACGGGTGGCTACACCTTC. Translation: CASSPTPSTGGYTF. Full variable domain (missing parts from reference TRBV19 and TRBJ1-2): DGGITQSPKYLFRKEGQNVTLSCEQNLNHDAMYWYRQDPGQGLRLIYYSQIVNDFQKGDIAEGYSVSREKKESFPLTVTSAQKNPTAFYLCASSPTPSTGGYTFGSGTRLTVV.

The CDR3 sequence is CASSLTGSGVGDTQYF. The CDR3 DNA reads as TGTGCCAGCAGCCTGACTGGATCGGGGGTTGGAGATACGCAGTATTTT. The chain couples TRBV3-1 (or the pseudogene TRBV3-2) to TRBJ2-3; TRBD2 might be the D (6 bases). The V end was cut by 4 bases, the J end by 5 bases, with 19 bases between. CDR3 length: 16 residues. Germline values: CDR1 LGHDT, CDR2 YNNKEL (reference sequence).